This section outlines one TCR beta chain sequence together with its context. CDR3 regions were amplified by Arm-PCR using iRepertoire HTBI primers to build TCR beta libraries. Each CDR3 protein is one row after TCRdb ran MiXCR on the multiplex PCR reads. The sample contains about 540,000 distinct CDR3 sequences, about 14% of which appear only once. The CDR3 length is 14 residues. CDR1 and CDR2 from the germline V gene are DFQATT and SNEGSKA (reference sequence). The V and J ends lost 6 bases and 5 bases respectively, with 19 bases between them. The sample originates from a study of regulatory T cells in long-lasting Graves disease. Sample time point: newly diagnosed GD, antithyroid drugs for less than 3 months. PBMC RNA was the source of the TCR library. The same data also went into a second study, on T cells in Graves' hyperthyroidism and ophthalmopathy. From that paper: In the first-round RT-PCR of the TCR CDR3, the HTBI primer set was used.

The receptor was isolated from a man younger than 45 with Graves disease. The rearrangement uses TRBV20-1 and TRBJ2-5, with no clear D. The sample was peripheral blood mononuclear cells (PBMCs), taken at new diagnosis, from a patient treated with antithyroid drugs. CDR3 protein: CSAPIGQFHETQYF. The DNA of the CDR3 is TGCAGTGCCCCCATCGGGCAGTTCCATGAGACCCAGTACTTC.